This is a list of T cell receptor beta chains from one sample in a study of cytomegalovirus exposure and HLA in healthy donors. Method: immunoSEQ multiplex PCR; TCRdb's copy keeps in-frame clones and lacks some. The sample has 140,000 or so clones, about 80% seen once. Sequenced input: PBMCs. Receptor source: a woman between 18 and 30 years old in good health and CMV-seropositive. Both conserved end residues are part of each CDR3. Each record gives: D gene, clone size, V gene, J gene, CDR3 protein, CDR3 DNA. A D gene is named only where the DNA matches it firmly. Size is omitted from some rows. Given values are once, few, many or a class for expanded clones.

-,-,TRBV5-1,TRBJ1-1,CASSFGTVQISEAFF,TGCGCCAGCAGCTTTGGTACCGTCCAGATATCTGAAGCTTTCTTT
TRBD1,-,TRBV28,TRBJ1-4,CASSYHGQGRKSTNEKLFF,TGTGCCAGCAGTTATCACGGACAGGGCCGAAAATCAACTAATGAAAAACTGTTTTTT
TRBD1,-,TRBV9,TRBJ2-2,CASSVVDRGTGELFF,TGTGCCAGCAGCGTAGTGGACAGGGGGACGGGGGAGCTGTTTTTT
-,-,TRBV9,TRBJ1-4,CASSVSGVANEKLFF,TGTGCCAGCAGCGTTTCCGGGGTAGCTAATGAAAAACTGTTTTTT
-,once,TRBV19,TRBJ2-5,CASSISRGQETQYF,TGTGCCAGTAGTATTTCCAGGGGCCAAGAGACCCAGTACTTC
-,-,TRBV14,TRBJ2-7,CASSQVGGSEEQYF,TGTGCCAGCAGCCAAGTCGGAGGGTCTGAAGAGCAGTACTTC
TRBD1,once,TRBV9,TRBJ1-2,CASSERHGTVYGYTF,TGTGCCAGCAGCGAAAGACACGGGACAGTCTATGGCTACACCTTC
-,once,TRBV30,TRBJ1-2,CAWSVRYGWRGYTF,TGTGCCTGGAGTGTACGGTACGGATGGAGGGGCTACACCTTC
TRBD1,few,TRBV6-4,TRBJ1-4,CASSRDSNEKLFF,TGTGCCAGCAGCCGGGACAGTAATGAAAAACTGTTTTTT
-,few,TRBV28,TRBJ1-5,CASSRRFRSNQPQHF,TGTGCCAGCAGCCGCAGGTTTAGGAGCAATCAGCCCCAGCATTTT
-,-,TRBV18,TRBJ1-1,CASSQDRNTEAFF,TGTGCCAGCTCACAAGACAGAAACACTGAAGCTTTCTTT
-,-,TRBV12-5,TRBJ2-3,CASGLARTPQYF,TGTGCTAGTGGTTTGGCTCGGACACCTCAGTATTTT
-,-,TRBV7-2,TRBJ2-3,CASSLASGGREEYF,TGTGCCAGCAGCTTAGCTTCTGGCGGTCGAGAGGAGTATTTT
-,few,TRBV6-1,TRBJ1-2,CASSEALLGRTDGYTF,TGTGCCAGCAGTGAAGCGCTTCTGGGGCGGACGGATGGCTACACCTTC
-,-,TRBV7-2,TRBJ1-1,CASSLAQGTNTEAFF,TGTGCCAGCAGCTTAGCGCAGGGGACGAACACTGAAGCTTTCTTT
-,-,TRBV28,TRBJ1-5,CAIRAGYLSNQPQHF,TGTGCCATTCGGGCGGGGTACCTTAGCAATCAGCCCCAGCATTTT
-,-,TRBV6-1,TRBJ1-1,CASSDIVSEAFF,TGTGCCAGCAGTGATATAGTGTCTGAAGCTTTCTTT
TRBD1,-,TRBV7-9,TRBJ1-6,CASSSLGQTNSPLHF,TGTGCCAGCAGCTCCTTGGGACAGACAAATTCACCCCTCCACTTT
TRBD1,-,TRBV6-6,TRBJ1-6,CASSSTGALYNSPLHF,TGTGCCAGCAGTTCTACAGGGGCCCTCTATAATTCACCCCTCCACTTT
-,-,TRBV19,TRBJ2-1,CASSMGRLKTNEQFF,TGTGCCAGTAGTATGGGCAGGTTGAAGACCAATGAGCAGTTCTTC
TRBD1,-,TRBV9,TRBJ2-5,CASSVGTAKETQYF,TGTGCCAGCAGCGTCGGGACAGCAAAAGAGACCCAGTACTTC
-,-,TRBV10-3,TRBJ1-5,CAISESGADQPQHF,TGTGCCATCAGTGAGTCAGGGGCCGATCAGCCCCAGCATTTT
TRBD1,-,TRBV27,TRBJ2-7,CASSLKPGQGIYEQYF,TGTGCCAGCAGTTTAAAACCGGGACAGGGAATTTACGAGCAGTACTTC
-,-,TRBV18,TRBJ1-2,CASSPTQAPSNYGYTF,TGTGCCAGCTCACCTACCCAGGCACCCTCTAACTATGGCTACACCTTC
-,-,TRBV2,TRBJ2-7,CASTGLYEQYF,TGTGCCAGCACAGGGTTGTACGAGCAGTACTTC
-,-,TRBV2,TRBJ2-3,CAYTPSSTDTQYF,TGTGCCTACACCCCCTCTAGCACAGATACGCAGTATTTT
-,-,TRBV5-1,TRBJ2-7,CASSLGGQRTYEQYF,TGCGCCAGCAGCTTAGGCGGACAGAGGACCTACGAGCAGTACTTC
-,-,TRBV5-1,TRBJ1-1,CASSLDGQRNTEAFF,TGCGCCAGCAGCTTGGATGGGCAGAGGAACACTGAAGCTTTCTTT
-,-,TRBV11-2,TRBJ1-4,CASSLGGATNEKLFF,TGTGCCAGCAGCTTAGGGGGGGCAACTAATGAAAAACTGTTTTTT
-,-,TRBV5-4,TRBJ1-3,CASSPGGANSGNTIYF,TGTGCCAGCAGCCCCGGGGGGGCTAACTCTGGAAACACCATATATTTT
TRBD1,-,TRBV12-5,TRBJ1-6,CASGLTSTGGHSPLHF,TGTGCTAGTGGTTTGACGTCGACAGGGGGCCATTCACCCCTCCACTTT
-,-,TRBV29-1,TRBJ1-2,CSVEGQSRGYTF,TGCAGCGTTGAAGGGCAGTCGAGGGGCTACACCTTC
-,-,TRBV7-2,TRBJ1-6,CASSSFSPLHF,TGTGCCAGCAGCTCCTTTTCACCCCTCCACTTT
-,few,TRBV7-2,TRBJ1-4,CASSLPGRGATNEKLFF,TGTGCCAGCAGCTTACCGGGCAGGGGTGCCACTAATGAAAAACTGTTTTTT
-,-,TRBV6-1,TRBJ1-5,CASSAYPRDSNQPQHF,TGTGCCAGCAGTGCCTACCCCAGGGATAGCAATCAGCCCCAGCATTTT
-,-,TRBV9,TRBJ1-6,CASSADPGHGNSPLHF,TGTGCCAGCAGCGCCGACCCGGGACATGGGAATTCACCCCTCCACTTT
-,-,TRBV11-2,TRBJ1-4,CASSSWTVMATNEKLFF,TGTGCCAGCAGCTCCTGGACAGTTATGGCAACTAATGAAAAACTGTTTTTT
TRBD1,-,TRBV29-1,TRBJ1-2,CSVAGQNYGYTF,TGCAGCGTCGCGGGACAGAACTATGGCTACACCTTC
TRBD1,-,TRBV5-1,TRBJ1-1,CASSTDRGGNTEAFF,TGCGCCAGCAGCACCGACAGGGGGGGAAACACTGAAGCTTTCTTT
TRBD2,-,TRBV23-1,TRBJ2-1,CASSQFRGPGLATQEQFF,TGCGCCAGCAGTCAATTTAGGGGACCGGGACTAGCTACACAGGAGCAGTTCTTC
-,-,TRBV6-6,TRBJ1-1,CASSYGRRMNTEAFF,TGTGCCAGCAGTTACGGAAGGCGGATGAACACTGAAGCTTTCTTT
-,-,TRBV4-2,TRBJ2-6,CASSQEQGAGANGLTF,TGTGCCAGCAGCCAAGAGCAAGGAGCTGGGGCCAACGGCCTGACTTTC
-,-,TRBV6-1,TRBJ2-7,CASSSGHHYEQYF,TGTGCCAGCAGTTCGGGACACCACTACGAGCAGTACTTC
-,-,TRBV12-2,TRBJ1-4,CASRARTLSYEKLFF,TGTGCAAGTCGCGCCCGGACACTCTCCTATGAAAAACTGTTTTTT